One sample yielded the 14 T cell receptor beta chains listed below, sequenced in a study of blood T cell repertoires in COVID-19. Clones were sequenced by immunoSEQ multiplex PCR, and TCRdb holds only the in-frame ones, with some missing. The repertoire holds roughly 70,000 clones, 79% seen once, with approximately 6.8% in the top ten. Sequencing used peripheral blood. The origin of the receptors is a woman aged 60-75 years with acute or convalescent COVID-19.

V is TRBV6-5 and J is TRBJ1-6, with TRBD1 matching 7 bases. Germline CDR1 is MNHEY and CDR2 is SVGAGI. The CDR3 contains 15 residues. With V trimmed by 6 bases and J by 6 bases, 8 bases remained unmatched. This CDR3 reads CASRPPGTVNSPLHF. In DNA, the CDR3 is TGTGCCAGCAGGCCTCCGGGGACAGTTAATTCACCCCTCCACTTT.

The chain recombines TRBV19 with TRBJ2-6; D may be TRBD2 (5 bases). This CDR3 is 15 amino acids long. CDR1 LNHDA and CDR2 SQIVND come from the germline V gene (reference sequence). V lost 3 bases and J 7 bases, leaving 13 bases between the germline ends. The CDR3 DNA follows: TGTGCCAGTAGTATTTCCGGGATGGGAGCCAACGTCCTGACTTTC. This translates into CASSISGMGANVLTF.

V and J are TRBV2 and TRBJ2-5; TRBD1 matches at 9 bases. This CDR3 spans 13 amino acids. Germline CDR1 is SNHLY and CDR2 is FYNNEI. Germline trimming cut 6 bases from V and 4 bases from J; bases unmatched to any gene: 3. The CDR3 is CASRDRGLETQYF. CDR3 coding DNA: TGTGCCAGCAGAGACAGGGGGTTAGAGACCCAGTACTTC.

The J gene is TRBJ1-1, the V gene TRBV5-1, with a weak D call TRBD1 (5 bases). Trimming took 0 bases from V and 0 from J, leaving 9 bases between them. This CDR3 region has 15 residues. Germline CDR1 SGHRS, CDR2 YFSETQ. The DNA for the CDR3 is TGCGCCAGCAGCTTGGCGGGGGTCATGAACACTGAAGCTTTCTTT. Residues: CASSLAGVMNTEAFF. The whole variable domain, filled in from reference TRBV5-1 and TRBJ1-1, reads KAGVTQTPRYLIKTRGQQVTLSCSPISGHRSVSWYQQTPGQGLQFLFEYFSETQRNKGNFPGRFSGRQFSNSRSEMNVSTLELGDSALYLCASSLAGVMNTEAFFGQGTRLTVV.

The chain joins TRBV18 to TRBJ2-1, with 9 bases that match TRBD2. From germline, CDR1 is KGHSH and CDR2 LQKENI. The CDR3 extends over 16 amino acids. V trimming: 3 bases; J trimming: 0 bases; junction bases outside the gene matches: 3. The CDR3: CASSPLAGSSYNEQFF. The CDR3 nucleotides read TGTGCCAGCTCACCCCTAGCGGGGAGCTCCTACAATGAGCAGTTCTTC.

The V and J genes are TRBV2 and TRBJ2-7; D possibly corresponds to TRBD1 (6 bases). CDR1 SNHLY and CDR2 FYNNEI come from the germline V gene. The CDR3 covers 15 residues. Deletions cut 7 bases from V and 2 bases from J, with 18 bases between. The chain's CDR3 is CASINRAQGPYEQYF. CDR3 bases: TGTGCCAGCATTAACAGGGCCCAAGGACCCTACGAGCAGTACTTC.

The chain carries TRBV19 and TRBJ2-1; the match to TRBD2 covers 14 bases. Trimming cost V 5 bases and J 10 bases; bases outside gene matches: 7. Germline V gene lookup returns CDR1 LNHDA and CDR2 SQIVND (reference sequence). CDR3 length: 15 amino acids. CDR3 DNA sequence: TGTGCCAGTAGTCCGGGACTAGCGGGGGACGAGGAGCAGTTCTTC. Translation: CASSPGLAGDEEQFF.

This clone was seen only a few times. V gene TRBV25-1 combines with J gene TRBJ1-1; D is unclear. The CDR3 contains 14 residues. V was pared by 1 base and J by 4 bases, with 10 bases between. CDR1 and CDR2 (germline): MGHDK, SYGVNS. CDR3 bases: TGTGCCAGCAGTGAATGGAGGGTGAGCACTGAAGCTTTCTTT. It translates to CASSEWRVSTEAFF.

The chain has TRBV30 and TRBJ2-3, with a tentative D call TRBD2 (6 bases). The germline V and J ends were trimmed by 1 base and 2 bases, with 19 bases remaining between them. The length of the CDR3 is 17 residues. CDR1 and CDR2 from the germline V gene are GTSNPN and SVGIG (reference sequence). As DNA, the CDR3 is TGTGCCTGGAGTGGTCCTCTGGCCCAGCGGGTCACAGATACGCAGTATTTT. Translation gives CAWSGPLAQRVTDTQYF.

The gene calls are TRBV6-5 and TRBJ1-1; D gene uncertain. The CDR3 sequence is 12 residues long. V lost 7 bases and J lost 4, with 10 bases in between. Germline assignment: CDR1 MNHEY and CDR2 SVGAGI. The CDR3 here is CASTPGFTEAFF. The CDR3 DNA is TGTGCCAGCACCCCAGGATTCACTGAAGCTTTCTTT.

The chain has TRBV4-2 and TRBJ1-2; D call uncertain. Germline CDR1 is LGHNA and CDR2 is YNFKEQ. CDR3 size: 13 residues. Deletions cut 4 bases from V and 7 bases from J, with 13 bases between. CDR3 sequence (DNA): TGTGCCAGCAGCCGGACGAGGGTAGGTGGCTACACCTTC. Protein: CASSRTRVGGYTF.

The rearrangement uses TRBV7-2 and TRBJ1-1; D unclear. CDR1 SGHTA and CDR2 FQGNSA come from the germline V gene. CDR3 length equals 12 residues. V shed 5 bases and J shed 7 bases, with 11 bases lying between them. The CDR3 reads CASSRRGGEAFF. In DNA, the CDR3 is TGTGCCAGCAGCCGACGAGGTGGTGAAGCTTTCTTT.

V usage is TRBV7-9 and J usage is TRBJ1-2, with D possibly being TRBD1 (6 bases). The germline V gene encodes CDR1 SEHNR and CDR2 FQNEAQ (reference sequence). The V end was cut by 1 base, the J end by 6 bases, with 12 bases between. The CDR3 runs 14 residues. The CDR3 sequence: CASSLGEGEDGYTF. In nucleotides, the CDR3 is TGTGCCAGCAGCTTAGGGGAGGGGGAGGATGGCTACACCTTC.

The chain is built from TRBV29-1 and TRBJ1-5; TRBD1 aligns across 8 bases. The CDR3 totals 13 residues. The germline CDR1 and CDR2 sequences are SQVTM and ANQGSEA. With 4 bases clipped from V and 7 bases from J, the junction kept 6 bases outside the gene matches. The CDR3 nucleotides read TGCAGCGTTGGGGGGACAGGAGTACAGCCCCAGCATTTT. It is translated as CSVGGTGVQPQHF. Combining the CDR3 with reference TRBV29-1 and TRBJ1-5 gives the whole variable domain SAVISQKPSRDICQRGTSLTIQCQVDSQVTMMFWYRQQPGQSLTLIATANQGSEATYESGFVIDKFPISRPNLTFSTLTVSNMSPEDSSIYLCSVGGTGVQPQHFGDGTRLSIL.